This T cell receptor (beta chain) was profiled in a study of Graves' ophthalmopathy and Graves' hyperthyroidism (dated by TCRdb to the late 2010s). About the study as a whole: Peripheral blood was collected at initial diagnosis, before any treatment. To tell Graves' ophthalmopathy apart from Graves' hyperthyroidism, and to predict which patients would progress to ophthalmopathy, the study relied on TCR beta repertoire signatures. In total, 120 to 150 blood samples were TCR-sequenced: around 42 ophthalmopathy, under 80 hyperthyroidism and roughly 17 hyperthyroidism-to-ophthalmopathy patients. A discovery set of more than 90 patients (around 45 ophthalmopathy, fewer than 60 stable hyperthyroidism) was enrolled to explore V-J signatures distinguishing ophthalmopathy from hyperthyroidism. An independent validation cohort comprised around 19 hyperthyroidism patients and some 16 patients who later progressed from hyperthyroidism to ophthalmopathy. In over 5 hyperthyroidism patients, the T-cell repertoire of thyroid tissue was compared with the T-cell repertoire of blood. Once sampling was done, hyperthyroidism patients were given methimazole at a starting dose of 30 mg daily, while ophthalmopathy patients were given high-dose intravenous methylprednisolone.

TCR beta CDR3 regions were amplified from RNA transcripts for repertoire sequencing. The first round was an RT-PCR using HTBI primers with the Qiagen OneStep RT-PCR kit, and this first round was followed by a second-round multiplex PCR, then size selection and purification. Libraries were sequenced on an Illumina HiSeq2000 using paired-end 100 bp reads. The authors' analysis ran thus. SOAPnuke was used to process the reads, throwing out any read that had adapters, had uncalled bases, had a mean Phred below 15, or lacked an exact constant-primer or identifier match. COPE v1.2.5 was used to merge high-quality paired reads. Unique nucleotide sequences were defined as clonotypes and aligned to IMGT TRB V, D and J references using MiTCR v1.1. Only V-J combinations with frequency above 0.0001 were analysed, covering 99% to 99.2% of repertoires. A TCR clonal expansion and chaos score per V-J combination was defined as the ratio of F50 clonal expansion to chaos observed in the TCRdist matrix. Welch's t-statistics and random forest were used to reduce features to approximately 13 V-J combinations, which were fed into a naive Bayes classifier. The Morisita-Horn index was used to measure how similar the thyroid and blood repertoires were. TCRdb took the public reads, trimmed them with fastp at Q25, ran MiXCR for clone calling and kept in-frame beta chains. CDR3 protein sequences are deduplicated, and each keeps its most common genes and DNA. These V and J calls derive from TCRdb rather than the authors' analysis. This sample is represented by more than 45,000 distinct CDR3 sequences; about 50% of them were singletons. Jointly, the top ten make up 23% of the sample.

Measured from the cysteine to the phenylalanine, the CDR3 is 15 residues long. Only CDR3 DNA remains: 45 bases, in frame from the first base. Reading the germline V gene (reference sequence) gives CDR1 SGHAT and CDR2 FQDESV. Beyond this particular receptor, the publication reports: In cross-validation, the 13-signature model distinguished ophthalmopathy from stable hyperthyroidism with approximately 88% sensitivity and roughly 81% specificity, and in the test set the corresponding values were 80% and 75%. In validation, the model predicted ophthalmopathy progression with more than 55% sensitivity and approximately 75% specificity; 12 predicted patients were CT-confirmed with GO in a median of roughly 6.8 months. No statistical method was used to predetermine the sample size, and group allocation was not hidden from the investigators. Among expanded thyroid clonotypes with frequency above 0.001, most also showed up in blood, which suggests that blood repertoires may reflect the thyroid immune response.

Patients with ophthalmopathy had moderately to severely active disease, with a Clinical Activity Score of 3 or more, a NOSPECS grade of 4 or more, and a disease duration of less than 3 months. Anyone with other autoimmune diseases, uncontrolled infections, pregnancy or lactation was excluded from the study. Diagnosis was based on clinical symptoms, serum thyroxine, TRAb, thyroid ultrasound and orbital computed tomography. PBMCs were isolated from about 9 ml of fresh peripheral blood by Ficoll-Paque density gradient centrifugation. Total RNA was extracted using Trizol reagent, and RNA quality was checked on an Agilent 2100 Bioanalyzer. About this clonotype: Its antigen is not yet known. Relative to the germline gene, one junction end is altered; a read error may explain this.

The sequence was collected from an adult man with Graves' ophthalmopathy. Recombination connected TRBV11-1 to TRBJ2-3; TRBD1 is perhaps the D gene, given 5 matching bases. Sequencing was performed on peripheral blood. Here is the DNA: TGTGCCAGCAGCTTAGCAGGACCGAACACAGGTACGCAGTATTTT. This translates into CASSLAGPNTGTQYF.